This T cell receptor beta chain derives from a study of Graves' ophthalmopathy and Graves' hyperthyroidism. Whole-study context: Hyperthyroidism counted as stable given no ophthalmopathy within 18 months of follow-up.

Amplification of the TCR beta CDR3 regions used RNA transcripts (as template). A first-round RT-PCR used HTBI primers, followed by a second-round multiplex PCR. Via MiXCR, TCRdb re-called the multiplex PCR reads, giving one row per CDR3 protein. Altogether roughly 1.1 million distinct CDR3 sequences are present, approximately 35% being singletons, with the ten largest covering approximately 10%. This clonotype was observed at least ten times. This sequence originates from an adult man with Graves' hyperthyroidism. The material sequenced was peripheral blood or thyroid tissue (not recorded which).

As DNA, the CDR3 is TGCAGCGCCTATGGGGTGGACAGGGAACAAGAGACCCAGTACTTC. This encodes CSAYGVDREQETQYF. The chain employs TRBV29-1 and TRBJ2-5; 8 bases are shared with TRBD1. The germline CDR1 and CDR2 sequences are SQVTM and ANQGSEA. There are 15 residues in the CDR3. V was clipped by 7 bases and J by 2 bases; unmatched bases: 12.